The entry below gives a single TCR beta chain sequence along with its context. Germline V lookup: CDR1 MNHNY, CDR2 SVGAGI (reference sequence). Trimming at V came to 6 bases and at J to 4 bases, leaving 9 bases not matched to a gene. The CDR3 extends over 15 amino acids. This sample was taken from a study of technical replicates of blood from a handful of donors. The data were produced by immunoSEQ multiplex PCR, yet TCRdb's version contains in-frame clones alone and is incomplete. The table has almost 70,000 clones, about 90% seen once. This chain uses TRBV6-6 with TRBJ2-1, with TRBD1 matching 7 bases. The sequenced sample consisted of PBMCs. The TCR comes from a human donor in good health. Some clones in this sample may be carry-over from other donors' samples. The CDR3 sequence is CASRQGQVSYNEQFF. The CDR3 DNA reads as TGTGCCAGCAGACAAGGACAGGTATCTTACAATGAGCAGTTCTTC.